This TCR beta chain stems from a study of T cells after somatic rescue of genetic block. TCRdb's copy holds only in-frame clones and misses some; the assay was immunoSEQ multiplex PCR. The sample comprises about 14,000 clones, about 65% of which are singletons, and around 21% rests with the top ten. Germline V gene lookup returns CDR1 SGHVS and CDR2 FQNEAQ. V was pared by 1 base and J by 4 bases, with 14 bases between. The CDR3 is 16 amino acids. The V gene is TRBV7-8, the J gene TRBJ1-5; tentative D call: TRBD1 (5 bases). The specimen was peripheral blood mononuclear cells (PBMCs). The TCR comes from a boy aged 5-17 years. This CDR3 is CASSLEAGIANQPQHF. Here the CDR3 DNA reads TGTGCCAGCAGCTTAGAGGCAGGGATAGCAAATCAGCCCCAGCATTTT.